This T cell receptor beta chain was obtained from a study of cytomegalovirus exposure and HLA in healthy donors. This clone was detected only a few times. Its target is unknown. Whole-study findings and limits: It was confirmed in vitro that three of the CMV-associated chains were specific for CMV antigens. The authors enumerated around 150 TCR beta chains as linked to cytomegalovirus. Reports credit the classifier with highly specific, highly sensitive diagnosis of cytomegalovirus status.

Produced via immunoSEQ multiplex PCR; TCRdb's table is partial and in-frame only. Of tens of thousands of clones listed, approximately 95% are singletons. The CDR3 totals 12 residues. The V gene's germline CDR1 is SGHDT and CDR2 YYEEEE. Trimming cost V 2 bases and J 3 bases, with 5 bases left between them. The sequenced material came from PBMCs. This clonotype originated in a woman younger than 45 in good health and CMV-seropositive. The gene calls are TRBV5-6 and TRBJ1-1, with unresolved D. Here the CDR3 reads CASSFGDTEAFF. CDR3 DNA: TGTGCCAGCAGCTTTGGAGACACTGAAGCTTTCTTT. Full variable domain (outside the CDR3, taken from reference TRBV5-6 and TRBJ1-1): DAGVTQSPTHLIKTRGQQVTLRCSPKSGHDTVSWYQQALGQGPQFIFQYYEEEERQRGNFPDRFSGHQFPNYSSELNVNALLLGDSALYLCASSFGDTEAFFGQGTRLTVV.